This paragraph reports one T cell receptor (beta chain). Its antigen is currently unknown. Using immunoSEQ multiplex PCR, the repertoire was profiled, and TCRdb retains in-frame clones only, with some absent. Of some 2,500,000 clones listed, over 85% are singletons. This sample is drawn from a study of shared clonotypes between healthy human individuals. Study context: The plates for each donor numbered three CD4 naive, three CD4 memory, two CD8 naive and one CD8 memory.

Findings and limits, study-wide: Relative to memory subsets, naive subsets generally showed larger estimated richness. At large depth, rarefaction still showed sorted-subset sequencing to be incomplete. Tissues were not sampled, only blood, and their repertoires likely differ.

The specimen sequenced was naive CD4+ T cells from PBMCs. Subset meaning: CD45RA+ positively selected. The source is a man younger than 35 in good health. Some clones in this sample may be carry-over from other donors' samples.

The CDR3 bases are TGTGCCAGCAGTAGGACAGGTTTCGATGAGCAGTTCTTC. Protein product: CASSRTGFDEQFF. The rearrangement links TRBV28 to TRBJ2-1; 7 bases match TRBD1. The CDR3 spans 13 residues. From germline, CDR1 is MDHEN and CDR2 SYDVKM. Unmatched junction bases numbered 6, after V lost 5 bases and J lost 8 bases.